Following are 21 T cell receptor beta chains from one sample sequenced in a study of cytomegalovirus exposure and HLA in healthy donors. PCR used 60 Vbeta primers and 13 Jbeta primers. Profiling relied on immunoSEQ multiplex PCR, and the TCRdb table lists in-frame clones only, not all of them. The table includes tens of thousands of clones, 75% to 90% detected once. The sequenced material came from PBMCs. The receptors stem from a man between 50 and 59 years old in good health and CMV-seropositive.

In nucleotides, the CDR3 is TGTGCCAGCATCTCCCGACTAGCGGCCAATGAGCAGTTCTTC. Translating it yields CASISRLAANEQFF. The chain links TRBV27 to TRBJ2-1; 9 positions match TRBD2. The CDR3 has 14 amino acids. The trim removed 7 bases at V and 6 bases at J, leaving 7 bases unmatched. In germline, CDR1 is MNHEY, CDR2 SMNVEV (reference sequence).

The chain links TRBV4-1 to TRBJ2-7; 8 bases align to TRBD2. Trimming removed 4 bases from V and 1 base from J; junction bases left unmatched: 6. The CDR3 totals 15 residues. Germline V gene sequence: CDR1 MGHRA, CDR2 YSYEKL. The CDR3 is CASSPFSGGSYEQYF. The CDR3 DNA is TGCGCCAGCAGCCCCTTTTCGGGGGGGTCCTACGAGCAGTACTTC.

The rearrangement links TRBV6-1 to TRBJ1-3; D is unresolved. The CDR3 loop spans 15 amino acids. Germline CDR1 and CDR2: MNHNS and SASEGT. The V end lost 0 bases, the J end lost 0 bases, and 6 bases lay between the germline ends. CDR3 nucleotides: TGTGCCAGCAGTGAAGCGAGCGACTCTGGAAACACCATATATTTT. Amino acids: CASSEASDSGNTIYF.

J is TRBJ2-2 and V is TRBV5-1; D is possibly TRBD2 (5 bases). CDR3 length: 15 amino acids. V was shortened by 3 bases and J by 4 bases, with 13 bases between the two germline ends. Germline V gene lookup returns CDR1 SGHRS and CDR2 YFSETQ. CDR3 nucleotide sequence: TGCGCCAGCAGCTCGCAGGTGGCGGGCACCGGGGAGCTGTTTTTT. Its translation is CASSSQVAGTGELFF.

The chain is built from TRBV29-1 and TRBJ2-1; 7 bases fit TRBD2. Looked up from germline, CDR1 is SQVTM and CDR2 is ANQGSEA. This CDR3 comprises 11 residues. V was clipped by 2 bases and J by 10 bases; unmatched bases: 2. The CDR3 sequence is CSVEFSGEQFF. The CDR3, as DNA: TGCAGCGTTGAATTTAGCGGGGAGCAGTTCTTC.

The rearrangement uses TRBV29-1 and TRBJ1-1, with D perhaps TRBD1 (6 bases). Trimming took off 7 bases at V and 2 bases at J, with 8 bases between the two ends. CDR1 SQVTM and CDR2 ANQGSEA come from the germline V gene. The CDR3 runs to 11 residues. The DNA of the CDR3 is TGCAGCGGGGGACATAACACTGAAGCTTTCTTT. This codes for CSGGHNTEAFF.

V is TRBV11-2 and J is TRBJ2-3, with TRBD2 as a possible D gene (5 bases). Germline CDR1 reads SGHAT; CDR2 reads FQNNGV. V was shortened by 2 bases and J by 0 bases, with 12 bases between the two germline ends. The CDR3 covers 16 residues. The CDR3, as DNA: TGTGCCAGCAGCTTAAACGGGGTCCCTAGCACAGATACGCAGTATTTT. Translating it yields CASSLNGVPSTDTQYF.

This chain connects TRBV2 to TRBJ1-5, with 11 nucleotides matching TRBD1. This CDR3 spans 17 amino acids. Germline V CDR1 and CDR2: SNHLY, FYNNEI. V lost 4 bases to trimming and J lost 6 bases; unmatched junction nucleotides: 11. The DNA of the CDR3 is TGTGCCAGCAGTGGGGACAGGGGGAGGGGTGGAAGTCAGCCCCAGCATTTT. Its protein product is CASSGDRGRGGSQPQHF.

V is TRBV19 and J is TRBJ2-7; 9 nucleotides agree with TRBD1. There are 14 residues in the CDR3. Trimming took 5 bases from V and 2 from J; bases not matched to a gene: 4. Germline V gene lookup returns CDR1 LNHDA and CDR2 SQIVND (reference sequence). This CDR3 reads CASSLRDRAYEQYF. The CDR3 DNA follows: TGTGCCAGTAGTCTACGGGACAGGGCCTACGAGCAGTACTTC.

The DNA of the CDR3 is TGTGCCAGCAGCTTAACTCAGGGACAGGGCCCCACTGAAGCTTTCTTT. This encodes CASSLTQGQGPTEAFF. This chain joins TRBV7-3 and TRBJ1-1, with 9 positions matching TRBD1. Germline assignment: CDR1 SGHTA and CDR2 FQGTGA. The CDR3 covers 16 residues. V shed 0 bases, J shed 4 bases, and the junction held 6 bases outside the gene matches.

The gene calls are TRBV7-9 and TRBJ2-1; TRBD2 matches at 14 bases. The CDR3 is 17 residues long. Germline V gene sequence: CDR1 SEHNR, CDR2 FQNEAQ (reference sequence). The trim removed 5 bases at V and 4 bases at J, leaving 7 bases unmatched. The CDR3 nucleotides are TGTGCCAGCAGCCCGACTAGCGGGAGGGCGGTATACAATGAGCAGTTCTTC. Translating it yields CASSPTSGRAVYNEQFF. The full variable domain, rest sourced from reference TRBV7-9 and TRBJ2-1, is DTGVSQNPRHKITKRGQNVTFRCDPISEHNRLYWYRQTLGQGPEFLTYFQNEAQLEKSRLLSDRFSAERPKGSFSTLEIQRTEQGDSAMYLCASSPTSGRAVYNEQFFGPGTRLTVL.

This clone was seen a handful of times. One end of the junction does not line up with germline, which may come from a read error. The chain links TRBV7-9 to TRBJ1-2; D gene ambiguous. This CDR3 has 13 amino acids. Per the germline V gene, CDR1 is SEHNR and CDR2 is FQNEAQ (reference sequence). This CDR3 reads CSSSLGANYGYTF. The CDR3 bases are TGTTCCAGCAGCTTAGGAGCTAACTATGGCTACACCTTC.

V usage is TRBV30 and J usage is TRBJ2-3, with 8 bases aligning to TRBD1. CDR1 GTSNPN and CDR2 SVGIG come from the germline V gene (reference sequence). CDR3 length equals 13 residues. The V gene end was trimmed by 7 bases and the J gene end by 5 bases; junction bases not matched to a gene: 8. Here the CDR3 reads CASGQGAQDTQYF. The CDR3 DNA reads TGTGCCTCAGGACAGGGAGCACAAGATACGCAGTATTTT.

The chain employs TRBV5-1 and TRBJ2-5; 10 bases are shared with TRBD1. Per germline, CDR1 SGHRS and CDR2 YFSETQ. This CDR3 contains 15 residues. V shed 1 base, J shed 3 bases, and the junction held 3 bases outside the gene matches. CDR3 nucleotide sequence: TGCGCCAGCAGCTTGACCGGGACAGGGGAAGAGACCCAGTACTTC. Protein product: CASSLTGTGEETQYF.

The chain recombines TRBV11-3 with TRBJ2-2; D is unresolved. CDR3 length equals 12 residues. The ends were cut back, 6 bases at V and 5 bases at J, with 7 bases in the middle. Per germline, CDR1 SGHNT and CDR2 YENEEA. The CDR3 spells CASSPGTGELFF. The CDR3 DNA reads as TGTGCCAGCAGTCCGGGTACCGGGGAGCTGTTTTTT.

The chain's CDR3 is CASSLGGHGYTF. CDR3 nucleotides: TGTGCCAGCAGCTTAGGGGGCCATGGCTACACCTTC. The chain combines TRBV7-2 with TRBJ1-2, with D possibly TRBD1 on 5 matching bases. Germline loops: CDR1 SGHTA, CDR2 FQGNSA. The length of the CDR3 is 12 residues. Trimming took off 1 base at V and 6 bases at J, with 6 bases between the two ends.

CDR3 amino acids: CASIRGGVNTEAFF. The CDR3 DNA follows: TGTGCCAGCATCCGAGGGGGAGTGAACACTGAAGCTTTCTTT. The V gene is TRBV7-8, the J gene TRBJ1-1, with a possible D match to TRBD1 (6 bases). V was shortened by 7 bases and J by 0 bases, with 12 bases between the two germline ends. CDR1 and CDR2 from the germline V gene are SGHVS and FQNEAQ. This CDR3 spans 14 amino acids.

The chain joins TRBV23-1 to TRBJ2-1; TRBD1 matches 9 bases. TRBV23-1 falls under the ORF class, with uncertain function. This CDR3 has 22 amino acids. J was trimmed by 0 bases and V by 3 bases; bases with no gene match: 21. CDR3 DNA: TGCGCCAGCAGTCATAATGGGGACAGGGCTTGGCGGAGGTTCAGCTCCTACAATGAGCAGTTCTTC. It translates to CASSHNGDRAWRRFSSYNEQFF.

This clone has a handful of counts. CDR3 DNA sequence: TGTGCCAGCAGTCCCGGGACAGGGGGCCGGGAGACCCAGTACTTC. This codes for CASSPGTGGRETQYF. The chain recombines TRBV2 with TRBJ2-5; 12 nucleotides agree with TRBD1. The junction had 6 bases not matched to a gene; V was cut back by 5 bases and J by 5 bases. Per the germline V gene, CDR1 is SNHLY and CDR2 is FYNNEI. The CDR3 spans 15 residues.

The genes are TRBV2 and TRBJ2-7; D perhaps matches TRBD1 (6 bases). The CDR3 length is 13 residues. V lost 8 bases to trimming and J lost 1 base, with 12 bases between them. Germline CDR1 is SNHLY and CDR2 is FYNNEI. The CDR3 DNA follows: TGTGCCAGCGGCCGTGGACAGTCCTACGAGCAGTACTTC. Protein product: CASGRGQSYEQYF.

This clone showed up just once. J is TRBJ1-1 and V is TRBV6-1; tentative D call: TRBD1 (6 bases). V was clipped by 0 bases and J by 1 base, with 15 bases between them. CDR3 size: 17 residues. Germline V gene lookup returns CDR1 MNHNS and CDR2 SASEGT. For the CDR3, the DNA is TGTGCCAGCAGTGAAGCGCGGTCGACAGGAAAGAACACTGAAGCTTTCTTT. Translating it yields CASSEARSTGKNTEAFF.